Below, one T cell receptor (beta chain) is given with its context. No antigen is known for it. The CDR3 runs to 16 residues. The germline CDR1 and CDR2 sequences are LNHDA and SQIVND (reference sequence). Trimming took 3 bases from V and 7 from J, leaving 22 bases between them. These data belong to a study of cytomegalovirus exposure and HLA in healthy donors. Study-wide points: Associated with HLA alleles at 0.05 false discovery rate in a later analysis were 17,000 or so TCR beta sequences. Prior analysis indicated that the majority of TCR beta V segments exhibited productivity approximately 87% or approximately 30% of the time. Accurate predictions that matched the HLA-A and HLA-B alleles of most subjects were reportedly made from TCR beta sequences. Analysis performed later showed TCR beta chains linked to HLA being more clonally expanded than equally common others.

PCR primers comprised 60 Vbeta and 13 Jbeta primers. Here immunoSEQ multiplex PCR was the method, and the copy in TCRdb shows in-frame clones only, minus some. Among under 200,000 clones listed, under 90% were seen once. What was sequenced was PBMCs. The J gene is TRBJ2-7, the V gene TRBV19; TRBD1 might be the D (6 bases). The TCR comes from a man aged 25 to 40 in good health and CMV-seronegative. CDR3 sequence reads: CASSIRPGGQGGEQYF. CDR3 coding DNA: TGTGCCAGTAGTATCCGCCCTGGGGGACAAGGTGGAGAGCAGTACTTC.